This T cell receptor beta chain was found in a study of technical replicates of blood from a few donors. This clone was seen a single time. The table came from immunoSEQ multiplex PCR; TCRdb's copy has only in-frame clones and leaves some out. The data contain over 70,000 clones, approximately 94% of them singletons. Germline CDR1 reads SGDLS; CDR2 reads YYNGEE. V dropped 1 base and J dropped 5; count of bases not matched to a gene: 9. The CDR3 length is 15 residues. This receptor was obtained from a human donor in good health. V usage is TRBV9 and J usage is TRBJ2-7; 7 bases are a match to TRBD2. Sequencing was carried out using T cells isolated from PBMCs. In nucleotides, the CDR3 is TGTGCCAGCAGCGTATTCCCGGGACTACCGAACGAGCAGTACTTC. Its translation is CASSVFPGLPNEQYF.